This TCR beta chain appears in the sequencing data of a study of cytomegalovirus exposure and HLA in healthy donors. General observations from the study: It was reported that the classifier diagnosed cytomegalovirus status with high specificity and sensitivity in both the original and validation cohorts. Later analysis identified several of the most significant clusters that appeared linked to common viral pathogens. The study flagged approximately 180 TCR beta chains as cytomegalovirus-associated.

Primers included in the PCR were 60 Vbeta and 13 Jbeta primers. TCRdb keeps only in-frame clones here, not all; method: immunoSEQ multiplex PCR. The table lists 130,000 or so clones, more than 70% of them singletons. Germline V CDR1 and CDR2: SGHDN, FVKESK. Trimming cost V 3 bases and J 0 bases, with 9 bases left between them. The CDR3 loop spans 16 amino acids. This clone appeared once. Its antigen is still unknown. Sequenced: PBMCs. The receptor's source is a male donor in good health and CMV-seronegative. The chain couples TRBV14 to TRBJ1-6; D may be TRBD1 (6 bases). For the CDR3, the DNA is TGTGCCAGCAGCCACGGACAGAGCTCCTATAATTCACCCCTCCACTTT. Encoded protein: CASSHGQSSYNSPLHF.